This T cell receptor (beta chain) was captured in a study of T cells in localized non-small cell lung cancer. Overall study findings and caveats: It was uninvolved adjacent lung that showed the highest T cell clonality, exceeding tumor. An association was observed between higher blood T cell density and longer overall survival.

Clones were sequenced by immunoSEQ multiplex PCR, and TCRdb holds only the in-frame ones, with some missing. The repertoire holds thousands of clones, with about 35% as singletons. Concerning this clone itself: Its antigen is not known.

Trimming cost V 3 bases and J 9 bases; bases outside gene matches: 6. The CDR3 is made up of 14 amino acids. Per the germline V gene, CDR1 is SGHNT and CDR2 is YENEEA. This clonotype was obtained from a man between 40 and 70 years old with stage II squamous cell lung carcinoma. The chain combines TRBV11-3 with TRBJ1-4; TRBD1 agrees at 8 bases. Sequenced here: lung tumor tissue, sampled before any cancer treatment. The CDR3 sequence is CASSLEGQDQKLFF. As DNA, the CDR3 is TGTGCCAGCAGCTTGGAGGGACAGGATCAAAAACTGTTTTTT.